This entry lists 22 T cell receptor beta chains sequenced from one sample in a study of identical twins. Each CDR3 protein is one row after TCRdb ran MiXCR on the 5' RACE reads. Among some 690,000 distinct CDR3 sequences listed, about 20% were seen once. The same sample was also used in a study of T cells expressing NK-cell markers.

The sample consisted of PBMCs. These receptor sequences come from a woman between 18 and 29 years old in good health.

CDR3: CSAGLPMISEQFF. Here the CDR3 DNA reads TGCAGTGCCGGACTGCCAATGATCTCGGAGCAGTTCTTC. V and J are TRBV20-1 and TRBJ2-1; D might be TRBD2 (5 bases). Germline lookup yields CDR1 DFQATT and CDR2 SNEGSKA (reference sequence). Trimming took off 6 bases at V and 10 bases at J, with 19 bases between the two ends. The CDR3 covers 13 residues.

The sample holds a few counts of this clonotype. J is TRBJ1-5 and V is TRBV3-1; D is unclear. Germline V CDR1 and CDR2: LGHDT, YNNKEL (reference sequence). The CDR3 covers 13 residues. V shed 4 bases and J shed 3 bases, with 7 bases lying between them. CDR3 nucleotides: TGTGCCAGCAGCCCGAAGCCCAATCAGCCCCAGCATTTT. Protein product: CASSPKPNQPQHF.

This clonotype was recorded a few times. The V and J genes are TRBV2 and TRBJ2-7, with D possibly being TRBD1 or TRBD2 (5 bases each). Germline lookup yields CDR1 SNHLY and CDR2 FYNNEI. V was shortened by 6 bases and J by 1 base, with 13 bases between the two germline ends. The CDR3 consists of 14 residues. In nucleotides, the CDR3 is TGTGCCAGCAGGGAGAGGGACGGATCCTACGAGCAGTACTTC. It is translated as CASRERDGSYEQYF. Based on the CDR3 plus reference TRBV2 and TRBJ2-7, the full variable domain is EPEVTQTPSHQVTQMGQEVILRCVPISNHLYFYWYRQILGQKVEFLVSFYNNEISEKSEIFDDQFSVERPDGSNFTLKIRSTKLEDSAMYFCASRERDGSYEQYFGPGTRLTVT.

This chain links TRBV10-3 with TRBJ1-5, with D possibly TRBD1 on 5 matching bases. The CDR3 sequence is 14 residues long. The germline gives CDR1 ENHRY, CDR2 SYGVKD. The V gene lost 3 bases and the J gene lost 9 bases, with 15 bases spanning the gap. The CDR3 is CAISEGTAGSPQHF. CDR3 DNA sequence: TGTGCCATCAGTGAAGGGACGGCGGGTTCGCCCCAGCATTTT.

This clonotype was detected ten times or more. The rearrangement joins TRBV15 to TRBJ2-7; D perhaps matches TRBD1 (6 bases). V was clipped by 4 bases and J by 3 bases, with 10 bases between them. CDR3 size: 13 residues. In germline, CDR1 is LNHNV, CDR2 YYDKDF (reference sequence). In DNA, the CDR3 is TGTGCCACCAGCACCTCGGACAGCTACGAGCAGTACTTC. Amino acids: CATSTSDSYEQYF. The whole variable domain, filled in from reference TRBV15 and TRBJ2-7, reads DAMVIQNPRYQVTQFGKPVTLSCSQTLNHNVMYWYQQKSSQAPKLLFHYYDKDFNNEADTPDNFQSRRPNTSFCFLDIRSPGLGDTAMYLCATSTSDSYEQYFGPGTRLTVT.

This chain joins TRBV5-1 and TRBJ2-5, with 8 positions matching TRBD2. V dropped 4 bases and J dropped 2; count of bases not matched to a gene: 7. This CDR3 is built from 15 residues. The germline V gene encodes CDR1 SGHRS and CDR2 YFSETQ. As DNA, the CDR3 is TGCGCCAGCAGCCGACTGGGGACTAGACAAGAGACCCAGTACTTC. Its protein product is CASSRLGTRQETQYF. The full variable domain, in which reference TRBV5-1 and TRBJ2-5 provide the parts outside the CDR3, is KAGVTQTPRYLIKTRGQQVTLSCSPISGHRSVSWYQQTPGQGLQFLFEYFSETQRNKGNFPGRFSGRQFSNSRSEMNVSTLELGDSALYLCASSRLGTRQETQYFGPGTRLLVL.

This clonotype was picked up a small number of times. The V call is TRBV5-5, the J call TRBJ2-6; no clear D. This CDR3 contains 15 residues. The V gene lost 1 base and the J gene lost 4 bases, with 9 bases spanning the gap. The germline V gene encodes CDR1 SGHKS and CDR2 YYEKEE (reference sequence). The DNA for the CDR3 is TGTGCCAGCAGCTTGCTGGCTCACGGGGCCAACGTCCTGACTTTC. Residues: CASSLLAHGANVLTF.

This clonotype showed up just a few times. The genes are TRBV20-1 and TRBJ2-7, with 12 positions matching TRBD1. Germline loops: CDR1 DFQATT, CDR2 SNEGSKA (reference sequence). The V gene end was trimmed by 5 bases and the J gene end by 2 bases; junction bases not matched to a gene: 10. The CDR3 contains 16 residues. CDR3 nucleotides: TGCAGTGCTGATGGGACAGGGGGCGCAAAGACCTACGAGCAGTACTTC. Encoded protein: CSADGTGGAKTYEQYF.

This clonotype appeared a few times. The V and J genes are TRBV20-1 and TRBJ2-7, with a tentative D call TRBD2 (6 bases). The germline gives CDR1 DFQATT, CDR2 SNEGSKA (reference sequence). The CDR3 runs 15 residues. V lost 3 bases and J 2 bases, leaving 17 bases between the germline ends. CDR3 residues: CSASGLRGRPYEQYF. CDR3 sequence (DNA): TGCAGTGCTAGCGGATTGCGGGGCCGACCCTACGAGCAGTACTTC.

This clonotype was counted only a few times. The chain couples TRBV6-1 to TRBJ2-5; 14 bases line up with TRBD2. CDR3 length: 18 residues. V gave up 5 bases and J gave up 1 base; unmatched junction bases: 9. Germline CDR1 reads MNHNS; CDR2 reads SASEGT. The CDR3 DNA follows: TGTGCCAGCAGTCGCACCTCGGGACTAGCGGGGGTCCAAGAGACCCAGTACTTC. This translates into CASSRTSGLAGVQETQYF.

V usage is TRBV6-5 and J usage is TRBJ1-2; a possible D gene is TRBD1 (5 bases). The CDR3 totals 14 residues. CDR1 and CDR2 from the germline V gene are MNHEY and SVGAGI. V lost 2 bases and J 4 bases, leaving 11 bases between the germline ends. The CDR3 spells CASSYKGSVYGYTF. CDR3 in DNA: TGTGCCAGCAGTTACAAGGGGTCCGTCTATGGCTACACCTTC.

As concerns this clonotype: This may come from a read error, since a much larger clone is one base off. The CDR3 loop reads CGSSLPLGRDEQFF. The CDR3 bases are TGTGGCAGCAGCTTACCTTTGGGGCGTGATGAGCAGTTCTTC. The chain joins TRBV5-5 to TRBJ2-1; D is possibly TRBD1 (5 bases). The germline gives CDR1 SGHKS, CDR2 YYEKEE (reference sequence). The CDR3 contains 14 residues.

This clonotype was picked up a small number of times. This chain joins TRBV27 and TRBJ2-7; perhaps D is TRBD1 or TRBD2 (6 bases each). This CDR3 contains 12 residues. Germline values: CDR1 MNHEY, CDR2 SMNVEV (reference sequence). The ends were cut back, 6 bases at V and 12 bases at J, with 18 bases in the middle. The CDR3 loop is CASSPPGAVPYF. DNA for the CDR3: TGTGCCAGCAGCCCTCCGGGGGCGGTTCCGTACTTC.

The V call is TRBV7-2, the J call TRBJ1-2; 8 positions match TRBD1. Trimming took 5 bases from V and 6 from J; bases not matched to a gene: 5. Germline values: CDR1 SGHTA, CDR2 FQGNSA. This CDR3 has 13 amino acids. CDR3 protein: CASSTGTGDGYTF. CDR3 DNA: TGTGCCAGCAGCACGGGGACAGGAGATGGCTACACCTTC.

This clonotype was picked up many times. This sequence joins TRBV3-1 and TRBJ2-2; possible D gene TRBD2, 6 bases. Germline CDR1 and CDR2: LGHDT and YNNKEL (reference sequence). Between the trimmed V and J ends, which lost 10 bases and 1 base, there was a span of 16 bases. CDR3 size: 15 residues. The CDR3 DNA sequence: TGTGCCACCCGAGCCGCGGGGAGGAACACCGGGGAGCTGTTTTTT. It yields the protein CATRAAGRNTGELFF.

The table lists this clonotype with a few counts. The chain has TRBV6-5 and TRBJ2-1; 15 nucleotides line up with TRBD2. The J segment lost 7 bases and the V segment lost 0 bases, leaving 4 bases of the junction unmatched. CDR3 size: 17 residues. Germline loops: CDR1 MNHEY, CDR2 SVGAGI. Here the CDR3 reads CASSYSGLAGGWNEQFF. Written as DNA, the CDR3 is TGTGCCAGCAGTTACTCTGGACTAGCGGGAGGGTGGAATGAGCAGTTCTTC.

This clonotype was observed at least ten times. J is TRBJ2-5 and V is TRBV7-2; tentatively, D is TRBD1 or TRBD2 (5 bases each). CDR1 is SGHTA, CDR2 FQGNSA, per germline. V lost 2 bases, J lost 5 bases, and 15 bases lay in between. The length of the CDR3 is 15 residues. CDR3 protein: CASSLQRGVRETQYF. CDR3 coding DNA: TGTGCCAGCAGCTTACAGAGGGGAGTTCGGGAGACCCAGTACTTC.

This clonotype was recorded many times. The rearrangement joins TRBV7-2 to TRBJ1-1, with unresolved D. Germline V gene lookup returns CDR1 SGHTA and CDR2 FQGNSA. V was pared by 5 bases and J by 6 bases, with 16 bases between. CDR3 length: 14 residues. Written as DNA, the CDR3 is TGTGCCAGCAGCCCCTATGAAGGGAGGGCTGAAGCTTTCTTT. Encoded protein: CASSPYEGRAEAFF.

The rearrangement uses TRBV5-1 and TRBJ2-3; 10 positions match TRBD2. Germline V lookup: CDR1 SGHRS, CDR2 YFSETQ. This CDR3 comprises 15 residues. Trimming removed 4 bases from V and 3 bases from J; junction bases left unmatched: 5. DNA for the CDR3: TGCGCCAGCAGCCATCCGGGACTAGCGACAGATACGCAGTATTTT. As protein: CASSHPGLATDTQYF.

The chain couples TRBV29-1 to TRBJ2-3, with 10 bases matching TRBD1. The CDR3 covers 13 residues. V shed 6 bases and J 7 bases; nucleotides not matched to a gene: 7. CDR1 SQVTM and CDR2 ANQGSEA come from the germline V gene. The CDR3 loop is CSVGQGVANTQYF. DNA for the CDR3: TGCAGCGTCGGACAGGGGGTTGCGAATACGCAGTATTTT.

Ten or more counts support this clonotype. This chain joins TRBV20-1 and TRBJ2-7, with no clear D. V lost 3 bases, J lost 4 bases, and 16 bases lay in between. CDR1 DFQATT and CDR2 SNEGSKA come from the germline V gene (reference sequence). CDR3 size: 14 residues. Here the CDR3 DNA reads TGCAGTGCTAGTTTCCCGGGCCACCCGTACGAGCAGTACTTC. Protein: CSASFPGHPYEQYF.

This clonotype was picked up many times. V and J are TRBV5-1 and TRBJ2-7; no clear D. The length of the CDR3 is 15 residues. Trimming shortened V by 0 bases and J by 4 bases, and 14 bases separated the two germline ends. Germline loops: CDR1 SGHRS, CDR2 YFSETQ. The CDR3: CASSLGAVQRYEQYF. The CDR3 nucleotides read TGCGCCAGCAGCTTGGGGGCTGTTCAACGGTACGAGCAGTACTTC.